This record concerns one TCR beta chain sequence. Its antigen is not yet known. There are no base qualities to consult, and no much larger clone falls within one base. Collaborating institutions collected whole blood in K2EDTA tubes following their own protocols. For TCRbeta analysis, collaborators shipped samples in one of three forms: frozen whole blood, isolated PBMCs, or DNA extracted from either of those sample types. This sample is part of a study of blood T cell repertoires in COVID-19 (dated by TCRdb to 2019 to 2021). As for the study more broadly: Samples from collaborators originated in the United States, Italy and Spain and spanned both the acute and convalescent phases of COVID-19. The material from the prospective study consisted of cDNA or gDNA derived from T cells, B-cell-depleted T cells, or PBMCs. Deeply sampled blood TCRbeta repertoires from subjects exposed to, actively infected with, or recovered from COVID-19 were included in the dataset. A freely available public database, intended as a resource for researchers studying the immune response to SARS-CoV-2, is where the repertoires were released. Samples came from the ongoing ImmuneRACE study (first 160 participants) plus 1,254 subjects from 6 global collaborators. Nearly every sample came with metadata listing a de-identified subject ID, COVID-19 status, age in years and sex. Where available, HLA class I and class II types were obtained from metadata supplied by the sample provider rather than from assay-based typing.

Findings and caveats that apply to the study as a whole: Clinical and demographic metadata were provided uncurated, with the amount varying by source and participant.

At the junction V is shortened by 3 bases and J by 4 bases, with 12 bases in between. Taken from cysteine to phenylalanine, the CDR3 has 15 residues. CDR3 DNA only is kept here, 45 bases in frame from base 1. Per the germline V gene (reference sequence), LNHDA is the CDR1 and SQIVND is the CDR2. TCRbeta CDR3 regions were amplified from genomic DNA by means of the immunoSEQ Assay, a bias-controlled multiplex PCR. Processing in the source paper ran as follows. Nucleated cell counts per sample were estimated from amplification of reference gene primers within the assay. To quantify the absolute abundance of each unique TCRbeta CDR3 rearrangement, sequence reads were collapsed and filtered. For each sample, productive Simpson clonality was calculated by taking the square root of Simpson's diversity index across productive rearrangements. In TCRdb, the immuneACCESS table is reduced to in-frame sequences with V and J assigned. These tables do not hold every clone; where another copy was compared, an unresolved V gene accounts for under half, and the others remain unexplained. V and J calls and clone size follow that table, whereas D and trimming were derived from the DNA. The sample yields under 300,000 clones; around 83% were counted once. The ten top clones hold less than 3.5% of the sample.

The V and J genes are TRBV19 and TRBJ2-2; the best D guess is TRBD2, with 5 bases matching. What was sequenced was peripheral blood. This receptor was taken from a woman between 18 and 29 years old with acute or convalescent COVID-19. The CDR3 protein sequence reads: CASSMAERGTGELFF. The nucleotide sequence reads TGTGCCAGTAGTATGGCGGAACGGGGCACCGGGGAGCTGTTTTTT.